This T cell receptor (beta chain) was captured in a study of early T cells in non-severe SARS-CoV-2 infection. Background on the study: Chains from this unsorted whole-blood bulk RNA could not be paired.

Unique molecular identifiers tagged individual cDNA molecules. TCRdb reprocessed the 5' RACE reads via MiXCR and lists one record per CDR3 protein. The sample yields approximately 30,000 distinct CDR3 sequences, 4% to 5% seen once. This clonotype was counted ten times or more. Its antigen is unidentified. General study points: CD4 and private specificities were missed by VDJdb matching, which favored anti-spike CD8 responses.

This receptor was identified in an adult who was a healthcare worker with PCR-confirmed SARS-CoV-2 infection or an uninfected control (not recorded which). Specimen: whole blood.

CDR3 residues: CASSKGVTTNTGELFF. CDR3 DNA sequence: TGTGCCAGCAGCAAAGGGGTGACTACGAACACCGGGGAGCTGTTTTTT. The V gene is TRBV2, the J gene TRBJ2-2, with D possibly called TRBD1 or TRBD2 (5 bases each). This CDR3 is built from 16 residues. V dropped 6 bases and J dropped 0 bases, with 14 bases sitting between them. The germline CDR1 and CDR2 sequences are SNHLY and FYNNEI. Full variable domain (rest looked up from reference TRBV2 and TRBJ2-2): EPEVTQTPSHQVTQMGQEVILRCVPISNHLYFYWYRQILGQKVEFLVSFYNNEISEKSEIFDDQFSVERPDGSNFTLKIRSTKLEDSAMYFCASSKGVTTNTGELFFGEGSRLTVL.